This T cell receptor (beta chain) was recorded in a study of blood T cell repertoires in COVID-19. TCRdb's copy holds only in-frame clones and misses some; the assay was immunoSEQ multiplex PCR. The sample has approximately 200,000 clones; around 88% are singletons. This clonotype was obtained from a woman aged 30 to 39 with acute or convalescent COVID-19. The sample taken for sequencing was peripheral blood.

CDR3 sequence (DNA): TGTGCCAGTAGTACAGGGTTATCTGGGGCCAACGTCCTGACTTTC. Its translation is CASSTGLSGANVLTF. V is TRBV19 and J is TRBJ2-6; D possibly corresponds to TRBD1 (5 bases). Germline CDR1 is LNHDA and CDR2 is SQIVND (reference sequence). The CDR3 extends over 15 amino acids. Trimming removed 4 bases from V and 1 base from J, with 8 bases in between. Full variable domain (remainder filled in from reference TRBV19 and TRBJ2-6): DGGITQSPKYLFRKEGQNVTLSCEQNLNHDAMYWYRQDPGQGLRLIYYSQIVNDFQKGDIAEGYSVSREKKESFPLTVTSAQKNPTAFYLCASSTGLSGANVLTFGAGSRLTVL.